The table lists the clone carrying this T cell receptor beta chain with a few counts. Its target is unknown. This entry belongs to a study of early T cells in non-severe SARS-CoV-2 infection. Turning to the study itself: Chains were unpaired, as sequencing was done on bulk RNA from unsorted whole blood. Findings and limits, study-wide: In VDJdb matching, anti-spike CD8 responses were favored while private and CD4 specificities went missing.

V shed 5 bases, J shed 0 bases, and the junction held 6 bases outside the gene matches. CDR1 MNHNY and CDR2 SVGAGI come from the germline V gene (reference sequence). The CDR3 extends over 15 amino acids. Individual cDNA molecules carried attached unique molecular identifiers. A single record per CDR3 protein comes from TCRdb applying MiXCR to the 5' RACE reads. The table includes about 35,000 distinct CDR3 sequences, 7.5% to 9% detected once. The sample here was whole blood, taken at baseline. The chain links TRBV6-6 to TRBJ1-1; 7 bases map to TRBD1. This TCR derives from an adult who was a healthcare worker with PCR-confirmed SARS-CoV-2 infection or an uninfected control (not recorded which). In DNA form, the CDR3 reads TGTGCCAGCAGTCAAAGCGGGACAGTGAACACTGAAGCTTTCTTT. Translated, it gives CASSQSGTVNTEAFF.